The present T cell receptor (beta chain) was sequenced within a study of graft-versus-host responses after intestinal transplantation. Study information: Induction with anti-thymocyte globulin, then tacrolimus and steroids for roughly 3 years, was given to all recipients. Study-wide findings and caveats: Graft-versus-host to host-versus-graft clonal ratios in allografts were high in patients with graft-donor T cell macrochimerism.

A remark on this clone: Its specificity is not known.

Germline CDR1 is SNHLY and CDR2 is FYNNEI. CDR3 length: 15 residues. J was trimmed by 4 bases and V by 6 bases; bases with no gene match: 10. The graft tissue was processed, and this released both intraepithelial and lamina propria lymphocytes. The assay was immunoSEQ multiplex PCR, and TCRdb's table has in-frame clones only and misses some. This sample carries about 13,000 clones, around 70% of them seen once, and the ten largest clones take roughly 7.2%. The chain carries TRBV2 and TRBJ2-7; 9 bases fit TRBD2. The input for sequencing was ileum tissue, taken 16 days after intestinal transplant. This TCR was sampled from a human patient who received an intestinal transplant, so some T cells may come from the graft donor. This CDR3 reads CASSDPGTSFYEQYF. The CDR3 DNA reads TGTGCCAGCAGCGACCCCGGGACTAGCTTTTACGAGCAGTACTTC. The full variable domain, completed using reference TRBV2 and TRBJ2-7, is EPEVTQTPSHQVTQMGQEVILRCVPISNHLYFYWYRQILGQKVEFLVSFYNNEISEKSEIFDDQFSVERPDGSNFTLKIRSTKLEDSAMYFCASSDPGTSFYEQYFGPGTRLTVT.